The entry below describes one T cell receptor (beta chain). This clone's antigen is unknown. The sample holds no much larger clone one base away, and base qualities are not on file. The source of the sample is a study of lymphopenia after photon versus proton radiotherapy (dated by TCRdb to 2018 to 2020). A note on the overall study: The immunological effects of photon versus proton radiation therapy were compared in patients with gastrointestinal tumors who developed high-grade lymphopenia. The 20 or so patients in the cohort had gastrointestinal tumors, were treated with either photon or proton therapy, and subsequently developed lymphopenia. The goal of the study was to describe how the two radiation modalities differ in their effects on the immune system.

Beyond this particular receptor, the publication reports: The survival association was assessed only in patients who died, and better survival with proton therapy was presented by the authors as a possibility rather than a demonstrated result. Across the cohort, an inverse correlation was found between a larger post-nadir drop in TCR diversity and overall survival time among patients who died. During treatment, patients who received photon therapy lost naive T cells and TCR diversity and gained effector/memory populations, whereas patients who received proton therapy remained relatively stable. After the lymphocyte count nadir, repertoires from photon-treated patients showed oligoclonal expansion, particularly of CD8+ Temra cells, and this expansion drove the decline in diversity.

CDR1 and CDR2, looked up from the germline V gene (reference sequence), are SGHNT and YYREEE. CDR3 length: 16 amino acids, cysteine to phenylalanine. Kept here is only the CDR3 DNA, which spans 48 bases and is read in frame from base 1. V is pared back by 0 bases and J by 3 bases, with 14 bases lying between the germline termini. Libraries were constructed by the immunoSEQ multiplex PCR assay. T cell repertoires were profiled by deep sequencing of rearranged TCR beta loci, alongside multiparametric flow cytometry. TCRdb's version of the immuneACCESS table is confined to in-frame rearrangements and falls short of the full clone set. An unresolved V gene accounts for under half of the shortfall where checked; the remainder is of unknown origin. The sample data list fewer than 25,000 clones, and roughly 90% of these were observed just once. Of the sample, approximately 10% falls within the top ten clones.

This receptor chain uses TRBV5-4 and TRBJ2-3; a weak D assignment points to TRBD2 (7 bases agree). Sequencing was performed on peripheral blood, taken from a patient treated with proton-based radiotherapy. The receptor's source is a man of 80 years or more with esophageal cancer. In nucleotides, the sequence is TGTGCCAGCAGCTTGGGGTGGGAGGGGGTAACAGATACGCAGTATTTT. It specifies CASSLGWEGVTDTQYF.